Listed here are 5 T cell receptor beta chains from one sample, sequenced in a study of cytomegalovirus exposure and HLA in healthy donors. PCR primers comprised 60 Vbeta and 13 Jbeta primers. The table came from immunoSEQ multiplex PCR; TCRdb's copy has only in-frame clones and leaves some out. The sample has some 150,000 clones, around 79% seen once; the top ten hold around 3%. Material for sequencing was PBMCs. These receptor sequences come from a man between 35 and 55 years old in good health and CMV-seropositive.

In this sample, this clone turned up a few times. The rearrangement links TRBV7-2 to TRBJ2-5; D might be TRBD1 (6 bases). The V end was cut by 4 bases, the J end by 4 bases, with 13 bases between. The CDR3 length is 14 residues. Germline values: CDR1 SGHTA, CDR2 FQGNSA. CDR3 nucleotide sequence: TGTGCCAGCAGCTCAACAGGGTTTGGAGAGACCCAGTACTTC. Translated: CASSSTGFGETQYF.

The V call is TRBV27, the J call TRBJ2-3; weak D call: TRBD2 (6 bases). CDR1 and CDR2 (germline): MNHEY, SMNVEV (reference sequence). The CDR3 has 13 amino acids. Trimming stripped 7 bases from V and 5 bases from J, with 13 bases between. CDR3 loop: CASTSAGRDTQYF. The CDR3, as DNA: TGTGCCAGCACGTCAGCGGGTCGAGATACGCAGTATTTT.

This chain uses TRBV15 with TRBJ1-2; the match to TRBD1 covers 8 bases. The CDR3 totals 15 residues. After removal of 0 bases from V and 3 bases from J, the junction contained 3 bases not matched to a gene. Germline V gene sequence: CDR1 LNHNV, CDR2 YYDKDF (reference sequence). CDR3 sequence (DNA): TGTGCCACCAGCAGAGATGAGGGACAGGACTATGGCTACACCTTC. Translation: CATSRDEGQDYGYTF.

The rearrangement joins TRBV29-1 to TRBJ1-1; a weak D match, TRBD1 (5 bases). Germline values: CDR1 SQVTM, CDR2 ANQGSEA. CDR3 length: 12 amino acids. Trimming pared 7 bases from V and 7 bases from J, leaving 16 bases between. CDR3 DNA sequence: TGCAGCGGCCTCGGGGGGGACGGTGAAGCTTTCTTT. This codes for CSGLGGDGEAFF.

This clone was detected once. The chain couples TRBV7-2 to TRBJ2-1; 8 bases map to TRBD2. J was trimmed by 6 bases and V by 4 bases; bases with no gene match: 11. The CDR3 has 16 residues. Germline values: CDR1 SGHTA, CDR2 FQGNSA. For the CDR3, the DNA is TGTGCCAGCAGCTCCATAGGGGGAACTAGCGGCAATGAGCAGTTCTTC. Its translation: CASSSIGGTSGNEQFF.